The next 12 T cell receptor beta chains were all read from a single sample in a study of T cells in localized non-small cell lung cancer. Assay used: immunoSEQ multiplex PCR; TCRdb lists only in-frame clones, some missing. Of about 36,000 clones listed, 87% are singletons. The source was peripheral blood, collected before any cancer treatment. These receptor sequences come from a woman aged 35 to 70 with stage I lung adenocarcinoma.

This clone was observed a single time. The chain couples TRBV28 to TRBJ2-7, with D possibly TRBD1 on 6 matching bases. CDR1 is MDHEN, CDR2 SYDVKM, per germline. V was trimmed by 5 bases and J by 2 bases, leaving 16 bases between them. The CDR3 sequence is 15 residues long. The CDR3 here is CASSATGIGTYEQYF. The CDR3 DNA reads TGTGCCAGCAGTGCCACAGGGATCGGAACCTACGAGCAGTACTTC.

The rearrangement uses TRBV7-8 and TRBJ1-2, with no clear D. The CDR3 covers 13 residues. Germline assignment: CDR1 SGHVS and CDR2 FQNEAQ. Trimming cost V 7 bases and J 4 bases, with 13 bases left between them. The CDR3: CASITRKTYGYTF. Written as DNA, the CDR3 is TGTGCCAGCATTACCCGAAAGACCTATGGCTACACCTTC. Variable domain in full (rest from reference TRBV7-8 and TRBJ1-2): GAGVSQSPRYKVAKRGQDVALRCDPISGHVSLFWYQQALGQGPEFLTYFQNEAQLDKSGLPSDRFFAERPEGSVSTLKIQRTQQEDSAVYLCASITRKTYGYTFGSGTRLTVV.

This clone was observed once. The CDR3 nucleotides read TGTGCCAGCAGCGCAGCGGGGGGTGGTTGGGACCAGTACTTC. It specifies CASSAAGGGWDQYF. The chain couples TRBV9 to TRBJ2-5; the match to TRBD2 covers 9 bases. The CDR3 has 14 amino acids. V lost 3 bases and J lost 10; bases outside the gene matches: 10. Looked up from germline, CDR1 is SGDLS and CDR2 is YYNGEE.

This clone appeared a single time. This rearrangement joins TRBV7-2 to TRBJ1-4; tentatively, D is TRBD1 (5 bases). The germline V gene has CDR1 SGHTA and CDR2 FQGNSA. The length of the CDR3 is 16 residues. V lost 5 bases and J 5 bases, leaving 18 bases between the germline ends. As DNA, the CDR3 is TGTGCCAGCAGCCTTTGGGGCCGGGACCCAAATGAAAAACTGTTTTTT. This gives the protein CASSLWGRDPNEKLFF. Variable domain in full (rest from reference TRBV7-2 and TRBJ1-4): GAGVSQSPSNKVTEKGKDVELRCDPISGHTALYWYRQSLGQGLEFLIYFQGNSAPDKSGLPSDRFSAERTGGSVSTLTIQRTQQEDSAVYLCASSLWGRDPNEKLFFGSGTQLSVL.

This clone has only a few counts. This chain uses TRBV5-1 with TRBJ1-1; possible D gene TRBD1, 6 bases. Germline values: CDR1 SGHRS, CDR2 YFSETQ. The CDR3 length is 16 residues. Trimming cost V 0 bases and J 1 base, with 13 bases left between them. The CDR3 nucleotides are TGCGCCAGCAGCTTGGGTGCTGACAGGTCGAACACTGAAGCTTTCTTT. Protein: CASSLGADRSNTEAFF.

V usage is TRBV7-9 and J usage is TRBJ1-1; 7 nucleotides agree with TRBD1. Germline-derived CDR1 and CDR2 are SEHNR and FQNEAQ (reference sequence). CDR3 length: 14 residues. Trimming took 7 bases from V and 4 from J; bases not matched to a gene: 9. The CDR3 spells CASIPTGVATEAFF. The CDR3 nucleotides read TGTGCCAGCATTCCTACAGGGGTAGCCACTGAAGCTTTCTTT.

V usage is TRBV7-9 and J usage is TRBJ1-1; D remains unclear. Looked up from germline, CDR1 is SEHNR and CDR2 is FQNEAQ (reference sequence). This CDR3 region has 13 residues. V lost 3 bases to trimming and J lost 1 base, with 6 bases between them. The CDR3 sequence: CASSFPGNTEAFF. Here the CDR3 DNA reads TGTGCCAGCAGCTTTCCGGGGAACACTGAAGCTTTCTTT.

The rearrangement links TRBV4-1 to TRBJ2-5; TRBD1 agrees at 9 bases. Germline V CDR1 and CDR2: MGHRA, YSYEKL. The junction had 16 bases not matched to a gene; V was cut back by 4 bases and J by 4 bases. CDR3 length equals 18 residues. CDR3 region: CASSRLPGTGRGGETQYF. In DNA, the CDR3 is TGCGCCAGCAGCCGATTACCCGGGACAGGGAGAGGTGGAGAGACCCAGTACTTC.

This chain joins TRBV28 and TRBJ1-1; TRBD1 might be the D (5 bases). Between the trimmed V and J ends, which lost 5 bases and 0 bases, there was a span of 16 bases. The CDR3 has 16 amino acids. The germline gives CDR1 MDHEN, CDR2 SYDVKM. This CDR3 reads CASSGGSANMNTEAFF. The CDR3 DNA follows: TGTGCCAGCAGTGGGGGGTCAGCTAATATGAACACTGAAGCTTTCTTT.

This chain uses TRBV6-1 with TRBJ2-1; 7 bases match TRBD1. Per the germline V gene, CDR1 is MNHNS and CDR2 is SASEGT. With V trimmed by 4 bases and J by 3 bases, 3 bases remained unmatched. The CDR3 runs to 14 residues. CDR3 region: CASSVAGGYNEQFF. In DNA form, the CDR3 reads TGTGCCAGCAGTGTGGCAGGGGGCTACAATGAGCAGTTCTTC.

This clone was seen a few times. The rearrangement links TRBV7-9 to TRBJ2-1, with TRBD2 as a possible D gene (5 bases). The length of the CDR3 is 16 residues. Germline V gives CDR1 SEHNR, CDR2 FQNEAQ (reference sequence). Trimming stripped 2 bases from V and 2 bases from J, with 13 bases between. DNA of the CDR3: TGTGCCAGCAGCTTAAGTCTCAGCGGAGCCTACAATGAGCAGTTCTTC. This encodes CASSLSLSGAYNEQFF. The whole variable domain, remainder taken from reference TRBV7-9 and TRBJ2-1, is DTGVSQNPRHKITKRGQNVTFRCDPISEHNRLYWYRQTLGQGPEFLTYFQNEAQLEKSRLLSDRFSAERPKGSFSTLEIQRTEQGDSAMYLCASSLSLSGAYNEQFFGPGTRLTVL.

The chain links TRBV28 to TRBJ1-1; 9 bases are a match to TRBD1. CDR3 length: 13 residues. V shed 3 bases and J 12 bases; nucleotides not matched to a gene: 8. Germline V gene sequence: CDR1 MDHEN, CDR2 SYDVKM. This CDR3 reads CASSFLGQGISFF. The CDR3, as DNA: TGTGCCAGCAGTTTTCTGGGACAGGGAATTTCTTTCTTT. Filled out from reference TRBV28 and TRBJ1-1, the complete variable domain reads DVKVTQSSRYLVKRTGEKVFLECVQDMDHENMFWYRQDPGLGLRLIYFSYDVKMKEKGDIPEGYSVSREKKERFSLILESASTNQTSMYLCASSFLGQGISFFGQGTRLTVV.